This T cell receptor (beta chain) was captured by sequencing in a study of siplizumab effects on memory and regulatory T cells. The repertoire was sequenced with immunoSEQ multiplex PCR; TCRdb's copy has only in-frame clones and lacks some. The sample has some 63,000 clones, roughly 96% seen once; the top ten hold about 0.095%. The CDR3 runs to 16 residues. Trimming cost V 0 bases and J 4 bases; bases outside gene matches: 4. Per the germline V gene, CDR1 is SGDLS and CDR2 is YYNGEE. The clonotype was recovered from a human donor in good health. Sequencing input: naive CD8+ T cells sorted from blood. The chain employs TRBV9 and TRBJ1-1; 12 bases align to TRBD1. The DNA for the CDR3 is TGTGCCAGCAGCGTAGATCCGGGACAGGGGGCCACTGAAGCTTTCTTT. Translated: CASSVDPGQGATEAFF.